The T cell receptor (beta chain) under discussion was sequenced for a study of shared clonotypes between healthy human individuals. Measured with immunoSEQ multiplex PCR; TCRdb has only the in-frame clones, and not every one. The sample lists 300,000 or so clones, roughly 70% seen once, with around 10% in the top ten. This CDR3 spans 20 amino acids. Germline CDR1 reads LGHNA; CDR2 reads YNFKEQ. Trimming cost V 3 bases and J 4 bases, with 28 bases left between them. A CD45RA-negative memory subset and a CD45RA+ naive subset were separated from the CD4+ cells. The sample taken for sequencing was memory CD4+ T cells sorted from blood. Stated subset: CD45RA-negative fraction. V usage is TRBV4-2 and J usage is TRBJ1-3, with a weak D call TRBD1 (6 bases). This receptor was obtained from a man aged 25-45 years in good health. This CDR3 is CASSQELQGRGSILGNTIYF. CDR3 sequence (DNA): TGTGCCAGCAGCCAGGAACTACAGGGAAGGGGTTCAATATTGGGAAACACCATATATTTT.